The rows below give T cell receptor beta chains drawn from one sample of a study of blood T cell repertoires in COVID-19. This table comes from immunoSEQ multiplex PCR, and its TCRdb copy is limited to in-frame clones, with some not included. The data hold approximately 270,000 clones, with approximately 89% observed a single time. The sample consisted of PBMCs or T cells enriched from blood (not recorded which). These receptors were taken from a woman aged 55 to 70 who had recovered from COVID-19. Both conserved end residues are part of each CDR3. Fields, in order: V gene, J gene, clone size, D gene, CDR3 DNA, CDR3 protein. D genes are given only for firm matches. Size is omitted from some rows. Given values are once, few, many or a class for expanded clones.

v_call: TRBV30; j_call: TRBJ1-1; clone_size: -; d_call: -; cdr3_nt: TGTGCCCTGGGGGGGGCGAACACTGAAGCTTTCTTT; cdr3_aa: CALGGANTEAFF
v_call: TRBV12-3/TRBV12-4; j_call: TRBJ1-1; clone_size: -; d_call: TRBD1; cdr3_nt: TGTGCCAGCCAGGGGGAGGTCTGGGCTGAAGCTTTCTTT; cdr3_aa: CASQGEVWAEAFF
v_call: TRBV5-4; j_call: TRBJ2-5; clone_size: -; d_call: TRBD1; cdr3_nt: TGTGCCAGCAGCTCACAGGGGGCGGCCCAAGTACAGTACTTC; cdr3_aa: CASSSQGAAQVQYF
v_call: TRBV24-1; j_call: TRBJ1-5; clone_size: -; d_call: -; cdr3_nt: TGTGCCACCAGTGCTCCAGGGATGAGCCATCAGCCCCAGCATTTT; cdr3_aa: CATSAPGMSHQPQHF
v_call: TRBV7-6; j_call: TRBJ2-3; clone_size: few; d_call: TRBD1; cdr3_nt: TGTGCCAGCAGCTTGGGACAGGGGATGGAATCAGATACGCAGTATTTT; cdr3_aa: CASSLGQGMESDTQYF
v_call: TRBV18; j_call: TRBJ2-2; clone_size: -; d_call: TRBD1; cdr3_nt: TGTGCCAGCTCACGTGACAGGGGGAACCGAATTAACACCGGGGAGCTGTTTTTT; cdr3_aa: CASSRDRGNRINTGELFF
v_call: TRBV7-6; j_call: TRBJ1-4; clone_size: -; d_call: TRBD1; cdr3_nt: TGTGCCAGCAGCAAGGAGGGGGCCGGTGAAAAACTGTTTTTT; cdr3_aa: CASSKEGAGEKLFF
v_call: TRBV6-5; j_call: TRBJ1-5; clone_size: -; d_call: -; cdr3_nt: TGTGCCAGTCTTGCCGGTCAGCCCCAGCATTTT; cdr3_aa: CASLAGQPQHF
v_call: TRBV2; j_call: TRBJ2-2; clone_size: -; d_call: -; cdr3_nt: TGTGCCAGCAGAGGGGACGGGGAGCTGTTTTTT; cdr3_aa: CASRGDGELFF
v_call: TRBV12-3/TRBV12-4; j_call: TRBJ2-6; clone_size: -; d_call: TRBD1; cdr3_nt: TGTGCCAGCAGTCTCCCTCCGGGACAGATCCCGTCTTTC; cdr3_aa: CASSLPPGQIPSF
v_call: TRBV28; j_call: TRBJ1-1; clone_size: -; d_call: TRBD1; cdr3_nt: TGTGCCAGCAGCCCGGGACAGAGAAACACTGAAGCTTTCTTT; cdr3_aa: CASSPGQRNTEAFF
v_call: TRBV24-1; j_call: TRBJ2-1; clone_size: -; d_call: -; cdr3_nt: TGTGCCACCAGTGACCCTAAGGGGGATTTGGATGAGCAGTTCTTC; cdr3_aa: CATSDPKGDLDEQFF
v_call: TRBV21-1; j_call: TRBJ1-5; clone_size: once; d_call: -; cdr3_nt: TGTGCCAGCAGCAAAGGTGTAAATCAGCCCCAGCATTTT; cdr3_aa: CASSKGVNQPQHF
v_call: TRBV4-1; j_call: TRBJ2-7; clone_size: -; d_call: TRBD1; cdr3_nt: TGCGCCAGCAGCAGATCCGTCGGACAGGGGCTATACGAGCAGTACTTC; cdr3_aa: CASSRSVGQGLYEQYF
v_call: TRBV18; j_call: TRBJ2-7; clone_size: once; d_call: TRBD1; cdr3_nt: TGTGCCAGCTCAGGGACAGCTAATTACGAGCAGTACTTC; cdr3_aa: CASSGTANYEQYF
v_call: TRBV11-3; j_call: TRBJ2-2; clone_size: -; d_call: TRBD2; cdr3_nt: TGTGCCAGCAGCTTAGATCCGACTAGCGGGGAAAACACCGGGGAGCTGTTTTTT; cdr3_aa: CASSLDPTSGENTGELFF
v_call: TRBV7-8; j_call: TRBJ1-6; clone_size: -; d_call: TRBD1; cdr3_nt: TGTGCCAGCAGCTGGACAGGGGGACCGAATTCACCCCTCCACTTT; cdr3_aa: CASSWTGGPNSPLHF
v_call: TRBV6-2/TRBV6-3; j_call: TRBJ2-7; clone_size: -; d_call: -; cdr3_nt: TGTGCCAGCAGTTCCAGCGCGTACGAGCAGTACTTC; cdr3_aa: CASSSSAYEQYF
v_call: TRBV2; j_call: TRBJ1-2; clone_size: once; d_call: -; cdr3_nt: TGTGCCAGCAGTGAAGGGACAAACTATGGCTACACCTTC; cdr3_aa: CASSEGTNYGYTF
v_call: TRBV28; j_call: TRBJ1-6; clone_size: -; d_call: TRBD1; cdr3_nt: TGTGCCAGCCTACCTTGGACAGGGAAAAATTCACCCCTCCACTTT; cdr3_aa: CASLPWTGKNSPLHF
v_call: TRBV19; j_call: TRBJ2-6; clone_size: -; d_call: -; cdr3_nt: TGTGCCAGTAGGGGCACAGTCAATTTTGCTGGGGCCAACGTCCTGACTTTC; cdr3_aa: CASRGTVNFAGANVLTF
v_call: TRBV19; j_call: TRBJ2-7; clone_size: -; d_call: TRBD1; cdr3_nt: TGTGCCAGTAGTGTACAGGGGTACGGTTACGAGCAGTACTTC; cdr3_aa: CASSVQGYGYEQYF
v_call: TRBV6-4; j_call: TRBJ2-1; clone_size: -; d_call: -; cdr3_nt: TGTGCCAGCAAGACTATCAATGAGCAGTTCTTC; cdr3_aa: CASKTINEQFF
v_call: TRBV2; j_call: TRBJ1-5; clone_size: -; d_call: TRBD1; cdr3_nt: TGTGCCAGCAGCCCCGGGACAGGGGGCGGTCAGCCCCAGCATTTT; cdr3_aa: CASSPGTGGGQPQHF
v_call: TRBV12-3/TRBV12-4; j_call: TRBJ1-2; clone_size: -; d_call: -; cdr3_nt: TGTGCCAGCAGTTGGGGCCGATCCTATGGCTACACCTTC; cdr3_aa: CASSWGRSYGYTF
v_call: TRBV5-1; j_call: TRBJ2-5; clone_size: -; d_call: TRBD1; cdr3_nt: TGCGCCAGCAGCTTGGCCTCAGGGGGCGAAGAGACCCAGTACTTC; cdr3_aa: CASSLASGGEETQYF
v_call: TRBV19; j_call: TRBJ2-2; clone_size: -; d_call: -; cdr3_nt: TGTGCCAGTAGTTTATTGAGATATACCGGGGAGCTGTTTTTT; cdr3_aa: CASSLLRYTGELFF
v_call: TRBV7-9; j_call: TRBJ1-2; clone_size: few; d_call: -; cdr3_nt: TGTGCCAGCAGCTTATTGGGCAGCTATGGCTACACCTTC; cdr3_aa: CASSLLGSYGYTF
v_call: TRBV3-1/TRBV3-2; j_call: TRBJ2-2; clone_size: -; d_call: -; cdr3_nt: TGTGCCAGCAGCCCCCGGGATCGCACCGGGGAGCTGTTTTTT; cdr3_aa: CASSPRDRTGELFF
v_call: TRBV11-2; j_call: TRBJ1-2; clone_size: -; d_call: TRBD1; cdr3_nt: TGTGCCAGCAGCCGCGGGACAGGGACTAACTATGGCTACACCTTC; cdr3_aa: CASSRGTGTNYGYTF
v_call: TRBV9; j_call: TRBJ1-2; clone_size: -; d_call: TRBD1; cdr3_nt: TGTGCCAGCAGCATGCCGGGACAGCCTTTTTATGGCTACACCTTC; cdr3_aa: CASSMPGQPFYGYTF
v_call: TRBV7-9; j_call: TRBJ2-1; clone_size: -; d_call: -; cdr3_nt: TGTGCCAGCAGCTTCTCAATTACCGGCAATGAGCAGTTCTTC; cdr3_aa: CASSFSITGNEQFF
v_call: TRBV9; j_call: TRBJ1-5; clone_size: -; d_call: -; cdr3_nt: TGTGCCAGCAGCTCAGATGGGGCTCGATATCAGCCCCAGCATTTT; cdr3_aa: CASSSDGARYQPQHF
v_call: TRBV28; j_call: TRBJ1-5; clone_size: -; d_call: -; cdr3_nt: TGTGCCAGCAGTCCCCCGGGCCGCAGGGCGAGGAATCAGCCCCAGCATTTT; cdr3_aa: CASSPPGRRARNQPQHF
v_call: TRBV4-1; j_call: TRBJ2-7; clone_size: -; d_call: TRBD1; cdr3_nt: TGCGCCAGCAGCCAAGATTGGCTGGGACAGATTTACGAGCAGTACTTC; cdr3_aa: CASSQDWLGQIYEQYF
v_call: TRBV7-9; j_call: TRBJ2-5; clone_size: -; d_call: -; cdr3_nt: TGTGCCAGCAGCCCCCAGTGGCCGGAGACCCAGTACTTC; cdr3_aa: CASSPQWPETQYF
v_call: TRBV4-1; j_call: TRBJ2-3; clone_size: -; d_call: TRBD1; cdr3_nt: TGCGCCAGCAGCCAAGTCCCGACAGGGGAGACCAGGGATACGCAGTATTTT; cdr3_aa: CASSQVPTGETRDTQYF
v_call: TRBV28; j_call: TRBJ1-6; clone_size: -; d_call: -; cdr3_nt: TGTGCCAGCAGTCCGCGAGGGATTAGGAATTCACCCCTCCACTTT; cdr3_aa: CASSPRGIRNSPLHF
v_call: TRBV5-4; j_call: TRBJ1-2; clone_size: -; d_call: TRBD1; cdr3_nt: TGTGCCAGCAGCTTGGGGACAGGGGGCATCTATGGCTACACCTTC; cdr3_aa: CASSLGTGGIYGYTF
v_call: TRBV10-3; j_call: TRBJ1-3; clone_size: -; d_call: -; cdr3_nt: TGTGCCATCAGTGCAATCCACTCTGGAAACACCATATATTTT; cdr3_aa: CAISAIHSGNTIYF
v_call: TRBV19; j_call: TRBJ1-3; clone_size: -; d_call: -; cdr3_nt: TGTGCCAGTAGTCTTAACAGCGGCTCCGGAAACACCATATATTTT; cdr3_aa: CASSLNSGSGNTIYF
v_call: TRBV5-4; j_call: TRBJ1-2; clone_size: -; d_call: -; cdr3_nt: TGTGCCAGCAGCCCACCTGACTCAAACTATGGCTACACCTTC; cdr3_aa: CASSPPDSNYGYTF